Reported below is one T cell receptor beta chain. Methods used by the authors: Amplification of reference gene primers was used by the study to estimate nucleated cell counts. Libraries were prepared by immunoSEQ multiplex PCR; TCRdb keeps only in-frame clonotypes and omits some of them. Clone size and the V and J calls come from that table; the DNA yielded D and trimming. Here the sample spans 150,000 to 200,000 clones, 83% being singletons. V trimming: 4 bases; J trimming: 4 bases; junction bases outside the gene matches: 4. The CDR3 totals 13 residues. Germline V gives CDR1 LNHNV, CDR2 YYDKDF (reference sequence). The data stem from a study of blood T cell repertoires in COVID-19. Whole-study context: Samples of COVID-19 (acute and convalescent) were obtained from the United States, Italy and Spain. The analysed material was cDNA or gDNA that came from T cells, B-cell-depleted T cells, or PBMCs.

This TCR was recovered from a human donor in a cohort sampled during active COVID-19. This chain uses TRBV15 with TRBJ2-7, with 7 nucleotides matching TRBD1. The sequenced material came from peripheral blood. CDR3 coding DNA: TGTGCCACCAGCACCCGGACAGGTTACGAGCAGTACTTC. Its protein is CATSTRTGYEQYF. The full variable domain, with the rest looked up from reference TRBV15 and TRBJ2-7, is DAMVIQNPRYQVTQFGKPVTLSCSQTLNHNVMYWYQQKSSQAPKLLFHYYDKDFNNEADTPDNFQSRRPNTSFCFLDIRSPGLGDTAMYLCATSTRTGYEQYFGPGTRLTVT.